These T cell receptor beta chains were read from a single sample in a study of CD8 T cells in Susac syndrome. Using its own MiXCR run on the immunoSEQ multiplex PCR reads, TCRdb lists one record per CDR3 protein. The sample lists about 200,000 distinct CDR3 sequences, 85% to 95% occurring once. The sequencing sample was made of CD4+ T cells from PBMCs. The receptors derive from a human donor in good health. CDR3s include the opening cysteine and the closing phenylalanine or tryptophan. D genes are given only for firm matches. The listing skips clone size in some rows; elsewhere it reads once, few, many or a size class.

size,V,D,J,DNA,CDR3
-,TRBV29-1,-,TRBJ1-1,TGCAGCGTCTCGCCCGGAGCCACTGAAGCTTTCTTT,CSVSPGATEAFF
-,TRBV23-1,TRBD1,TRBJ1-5,TGCGCCACCCGAACAGGGGGCTTTCAGCCCCAGCATTTT,CATRTGGFQPQHF
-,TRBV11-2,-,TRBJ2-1,TGTGCCAGCAGCAACCGCTTAAGCTCCTACAATGAGCAGTTCTTC,CASSNRLSSYNEQFF
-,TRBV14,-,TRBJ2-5,TGTGCCAGCAGCCATCTGGGGGCCGGGGAGACCCAGTACTTC,CASSHLGAGETQYF
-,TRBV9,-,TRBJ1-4,TGTGCCAGCAGCCTCGCGGGGGACAATGAAAAACTGTTTTTT,CASSLAGDNEKLFF
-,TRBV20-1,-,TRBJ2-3,TGCAGTGGTGGTGGGGAGCCGACAGATACGCAGTATTTT,CSGGGEPTDTQYF
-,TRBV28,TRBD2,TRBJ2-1,TGTGCCAGCAGTCCAGTGACTAGCGGGAGGGTTAATGAGCAGTTCTTC,CASSPVTSGRVNEQFF
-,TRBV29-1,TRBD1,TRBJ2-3,TGCAGCCAAACTAAAACAGGGGCCGATACGCAGTATTTT,CSQTKTGADTQYF
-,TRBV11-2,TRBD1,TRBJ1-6,TGTGCCAGCAGCTTGTCCACAGGGGGTTTTTCACCCCTCCACTTT,CASSLSTGGFSPLHF
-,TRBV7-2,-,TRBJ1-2,TGTGCCAGCAGCCTGCCGGGCTATGGCTACACCTTC,CASSLPGYGYTF
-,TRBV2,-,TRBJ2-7,TGTGCCAGCAGTGAAGAAGGCAGGGGAGGATTCTACGAGCAGTACTTC,CASSEEGRGGFYEQYF
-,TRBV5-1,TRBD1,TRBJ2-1,TGCGCCAGCACGATGGACAGGGTCTACAATGAGCAGTTCTTC,CASTMDRVYNEQFF
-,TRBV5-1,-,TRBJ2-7,TGCGCCAGCAGCTTGTTACAGGGTTCCTACGAGCAGTACTTC,CASSLLQGSYEQYF
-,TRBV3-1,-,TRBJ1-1,TGTGCCAGCAGCCCCGGGGGGATGAACACTGAAGCTTTCTTT,CASSPGGMNTEAFF
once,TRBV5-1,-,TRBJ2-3,TGCGCCAGCAGCTTAACCACCGACAGACGGACAGATACGCAGTATTTT,CASSLTTDRRTDTQYF
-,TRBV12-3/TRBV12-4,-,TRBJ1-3,TGTGCCAGCAGTTTACGAAACACCATATATTTT,CASSLRNTIYF
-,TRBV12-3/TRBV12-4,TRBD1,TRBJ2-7,TGTGCCAGCAGTTTTTCAGGGGGCATCGACGAGCAGTACTTC,CASSFSGGIDEQYF
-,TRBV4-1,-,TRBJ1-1,TGCGCCAGCAGGCGTTGGGGGGAAGGGCACACTGAAGCTTTCTTT,CASRRWGEGHTEAFF